This T cell receptor beta chain is from a study of Ad26.COV2.S vaccination and SARS-CoV-2 variants. Clones were sequenced by immunoSEQ multiplex PCR, and TCRdb holds only the in-frame ones, with some missing. Among about 480,000 clones, roughly nine tenths were seen once, and the ten largest hold roughly 13%. The treatment here: about 20 received Ad26.COV2.S at low or high dose, single or two shots; several received placebo; per-sample allocation not given. Sampling happened 63 days after the first vaccine or placebo injection. The input for sequencing was peripheral blood, taken in a trial of Ad26.COV2.S vaccine versus placebo. The sequence derives from a person between 18 and 60 years old who received the Ad26.COV2.S COVID-19 vaccine or a placebo.

CDR3: CASSLSGWEQYF. CDR3 nucleotides: TGTGCCAGCAGCTTGTCGGGTTGGGAGCAGTACTTC. The chain couples TRBV7-9 to TRBJ2-7; D is ambiguous. Trimming stripped 3 bases from V and 7 bases from J, with 10 bases between. The CDR3 runs to 12 residues. Germline CDR1 and CDR2: SEHNR and FQNEAQ (reference sequence).